This record covers a single T cell receptor beta chain. Its antigen remains unknown. The sample originates from a study of human T cells and chemical hapten exposure. Study-wide context: Among samples, TCR yields varied mainly because of small differences in pooled library volume. Study-wide results and limits: TCRs whose frequency exceeded 1 in 1000 remained the same following DPC sensitization.

Trimming removed 2 bases at V and 5 bases at J, with 16 bases between. The CDR3 sequence is 15 residues long. From germline, CDR1 is SGHVS and CDR2 FNYEAQ. Individual cDNA molecules (in the library) carried attached unique molecular identifiers. TCRdb analysed the 5' RACE reads with MiXCR anew, one entry per CDR3 protein. The sample comprises 110,000 or so distinct CDR3 sequences, 19% of which are singletons, and 2.8% rests with the top ten. Unfractionated whole blood was the source of the extracted total RNA. The V gene is TRBV7-6, the J gene TRBJ2-7, with D tentatively TRBD2 (5 bases). The clonotype originates from a human donor in good health. The CDR3 DNA reads as TGTGCCAGCAGCTTATTATCAGAGGGCAGGCACGAGCAGTACTTC. Its translation: CASSLLSEGRHEQYF.